These 24 T cell receptor beta chains share one sample of origin, sequenced in a study of blood T cell repertoires in COVID-19. Some clones are missing from TCRdb's copy, which holds only in-frame ones; the method was immunoSEQ multiplex PCR. The sample yields roughly 140,000 clones, around four fifths seen once. Sequenced input: PBMCs or T cells enriched from blood (not recorded which). These receptor sequences come from a man between 50 and 59 years old who had recovered from COVID-19.

The chain uses TRBV6-1 and TRBJ2-3; a possible D gene is TRBD2 (7 bases). The germline V gene has CDR1 MNHNS and CDR2 SASEGT. V was pared by 3 bases and J by 2 bases, with 21 bases between. This CDR3 spans 18 amino acids. The CDR3 DNA follows: TGTGCCAGCAGTGATGAACAGCGCAGTCGGGGGGCCACAGATACGCAGTATTTT. Residues: CASSDEQRSRGATDTQYF.

The chain is built from TRBV3-1 (or the pseudogene TRBV3-2) and TRBJ1-2; D might be TRBD1 (6 bases). The ends were cut back, 4 bases at V and 7 bases at J, with 13 bases in the middle. The CDR3 sequence is 13 residues long. Germline V gene data show CDR1 as LGHDT and CDR2 as YNNKEL (reference sequence). DNA for the CDR3: TGTGCCAGCAGCCCCAGGGGTTCGAGTGGCTACACCTTC. Its translation: CASSPRGSSGYTF.

The chain uses TRBV5-6 and TRBJ2-1; 8 positions match TRBD1. V trimming: 0 bases; J trimming: 0 bases; junction bases outside the gene matches: 5. The CDR3 sequence is 17 residues long. Germline V gene data show CDR1 as SGHDT and CDR2 as YYEEEE. Here the CDR3 reads CASSLGTGWSSYNEQFF. CDR3 in DNA: TGTGCCAGCAGCTTGGGGACAGGGTGGAGCTCCTACAATGAGCAGTTCTTC.

A word on this clone: This CDR3 is also generated by other DNA sequences in the sample. The rearrangement joins TRBV7-7 to TRBJ2-2; 11 bases fit TRBD1. This CDR3 spans 15 amino acids. After removal of 5 bases from V and 5 bases from J, the junction contained 4 bases not matched to a gene. CDR1 SSHAT and CDR2 FNYEAQ come from the germline V gene (reference sequence). The CDR3 DNA is TGTGCCAGCAGCCCCGGGACAGGGGGGACCGGGGAGCTGTTTTTT. The encoded protein is CASSPGTGGTGELFF.

The V and J genes are TRBV11-1 and TRBJ1-6, with a weak D call TRBD1 (5 bases). Per germline, CDR1 SGHAT and CDR2 FQDESV (reference sequence). Trimming removed 5 bases at V and 7 bases at J, with 9 bases between. This CDR3 has 13 amino acids. CDR3 sequence (DNA): TGTGCCAGCAGCGAGTACAGGAATTCACCCCTCCACTTT. Translated: CASSEYRNSPLHF. Based on the CDR3 plus reference TRBV11-1 and TRBJ1-6, the full variable domain is EAEVAQSPRYKITEKSQAVAFWCDPISGHATLYWYRQILGQGPELLVQFQDESVVDDSQLPKDRFSAERLKGVDSTLKIQPAELGDSAMYLCASSEYRNSPLHFGNGTRLTVT.

This clone was seen at least ten times. The V call is TRBV27, the J call TRBJ2-6, with D hard to call. Trimming took 4 bases from V and 0 from J, leaving 4 bases between them. The V gene's germline CDR1 is MNHEY and CDR2 SMNVEV (reference sequence). The CDR3 is made up of 14 amino acids. CDR3 nucleotides: TGTGCCAGCAGTTCCCTCTCTGGGGCCAACGTCCTGACTTTC. The encoded protein is CASSSLSGANVLTF.

This sequence joins TRBV12-5 and TRBJ2-1, with D possibly being TRBD1 (6 bases). CDR3 length: 15 amino acids. Germline V gene lookup returns CDR1 LGHNT and CDR2 FRNRAP. V lost 6 bases and J lost 3, with 15 bases in between. This CDR3 reads CASGLGQSRYNEQFF. CDR3 coding DNA: TGTGCTAGTGGCCTCGGACAGAGCCGCTACAATGAGCAGTTCTTC.

The chain couples TRBV7-3 to TRBJ2-3, with 11 positions matching TRBD2. From germline, CDR1 is SGHTA and CDR2 FQGTGA. V gave up 5 bases and J gave up 2 bases; unmatched junction bases: 15. This CDR3 has 19 amino acids. The CDR3 here is CASSPETQLAGVNTDTQYF. The CDR3 nucleotides are TGTGCCAGCAGCCCCGAAACCCAACTAGCGGGGGTTAACACAGATACGCAGTATTTT.

J is TRBJ1-1 and V is TRBV15; 7 bases align to TRBD1. Germline lookup yields CDR1 LNHNV and CDR2 YYDKDF (reference sequence). V gave up 5 bases and J gave up 7 bases; unmatched junction bases: 10. The length of the CDR3 is 14 residues. CDR3 in DNA: TGTGCCACCAGCCACACAGGGGTCGGCGGTGAAGCTTTCTTT. Its protein product is CATSHTGVGGEAFF. Variable domain in full (rest from reference TRBV15 and TRBJ1-1): DAMVIQNPRYQVTQFGKPVTLSCSQTLNHNVMYWYQQKSSQAPKLLFHYYDKDFNNEADTPDNFQSRRPNTSFCFLDIRSPGLGDTAMYLCATSHTGVGGEAFFGQGTRLTVV.

V is TRBV20-1 and J is TRBJ2-1; 10 bases line up with TRBD2. Trimming took 3 bases from V and 8 from J; bases not matched to a gene: 7. CDR1 and CDR2 from the germline V gene are DFQATT and SNEGSKA (reference sequence). There are 14 residues in the CDR3. The CDR3 DNA sequence: TGCAGTGCTAGTGACAGCGGGGGGGCCTATGAGCAGTTCTTC. Its translation: CSASDSGGAYEQFF.

The V gene is TRBV7-8, the J gene TRBJ2-7; 12 positions match TRBD2. Trimming took 4 bases from V and 4 from J; bases not matched to a gene: 11. Germline values: CDR1 SGHVS, CDR2 FQNEAQ. This CDR3 is built from 17 residues. The CDR3 region has the DNA TGTGCCAGCAGCTCATCTAGCGGGGGGGCCTTTTTGTACGAGCAGTACTTC. It translates to CASSSSSGGAFLYEQYF.

The chain carries TRBV4-1 and TRBJ2-5; TRBD1 agrees at 9 bases. Losses at the gene ends were 1 base for V and 5 bases for J; bases not matched to a gene: 8. Germline V CDR1 and CDR2: MGHRA, YSYEKL. The CDR3 is made up of 16 amino acids. CDR3 coding DNA: TGCGCCAGCAGCCAAGTTTCGCGACAGGGGGGTGAGACCCAGTACTTC. Residues: CASSQVSRQGGETQYF.

This sequence joins TRBV30 and TRBJ2-7; the D gene is possibly TRBD1 (5 bases). CDR1 and CDR2 from the germline V gene are GTSNPN and SVGIG (reference sequence). Trimming removed 1 base from V and 0 bases from J, with 13 bases in between. The CDR3 has 15 amino acids. The CDR3 spells CAWSGQQARSYEQYF. DNA of the CDR3: TGTGCCTGGAGTGGCCAACAGGCCCGCTCCTACGAGCAGTACTTC.

The V gene is TRBV7-7, the J gene TRBJ2-7; D call uncertain. The V gene lost 5 bases and the J gene lost 2 bases, with 16 bases spanning the gap. From germline, CDR1 is SSHAT and CDR2 FNYEAQ (reference sequence). The CDR3 length is 15 residues. Here the CDR3 reads CASSPGPGFAYEQYF. Here the CDR3 DNA reads TGTGCCAGCAGCCCGGGTCCCGGATTTGCCTACGAGCAGTACTTC.

The chain is built from TRBV9 and TRBJ1-2; D is unresolved. Germline CDR1 SGDLS, CDR2 YYNGEE. The CDR3 is 16 residues long. V was clipped by 0 bases and J by 6 bases, with 18 bases between them. The CDR3 coding sequence is TGTGCCAGCAGCGTAGGTTCCGTGGTAACAGCCCATGGCTACACCTTC. Its protein product is CASSVGSVVTAHGYTF.

The chain carries TRBV7-9 and TRBJ1-2; the D gene is possibly TRBD1 (6 bases). Germline V gives CDR1 SEHNR, CDR2 FQNEAQ (reference sequence). Trimming removed 2 bases at V and 4 bases at J, with 11 bases between. The CDR3 loop spans 14 amino acids. The CDR3 DNA is TGTGCCAGCAGCTTAAGCTCACAGGGCTATGGCTACACCTTC. Amino acid sequence: CASSLSSQGYGYTF.

The V call is TRBV25-1, the J call TRBJ1-1; 7 bases align to TRBD1. V was pared by 4 bases and J by 9 bases, with 8 bases of the junction left unmatched. The CDR3 is made up of 13 amino acids. The germline gives CDR1 MGHDK, CDR2 SYGVNS. CDR3 amino acids: CASSVVGGPKAFF. CDR3 sequence (DNA): TGTGCCAGCAGTGTAGTAGGGGGCCCTAAAGCTTTCTTT.

The V and J genes are TRBV4-1 and TRBJ1-5; D might be TRBD1 (6 bases). V shed 6 bases and J shed 2 bases, with 11 bases lying between them. The CDR3 has 14 residues. The germline V gene has CDR1 MGHRA and CDR2 YSYEKL. The CDR3 coding sequence is TGCGCCAGCAGTCCCCGACAGGGCAATCAGCCCCAGCATTTT. It translates to CASSPRQGNQPQHF.

This chain joins TRBV6-5 and TRBJ2-3; weak D call: TRBD1 (5 bases). The CDR3 contains 15 residues. Germline CDR1 is MNHEY and CDR2 is SVGAGI. The ends were cut back, 0 bases at V and 2 bases at J, with 9 bases in the middle. CDR3 loop: CASSYSGRNTDTQYF. The CDR3 DNA is TGTGCCAGCAGTTACTCGGGGCGAAACACAGATACGCAGTATTTT.

This chain links TRBV7-9 with TRBJ2-2; 10 nucleotides agree with TRBD2. Germline lookup yields CDR1 SEHNR and CDR2 FQNEAQ (reference sequence). Trimming cost V 5 bases and J 5 bases; bases outside gene matches: 5. The CDR3 is 15 amino acids. CDR3 coding DNA: TGTGCCAGCAGCCCAAGCGGGGGGGTGACCGGGGAGCTGTTTTTT. Residues: CASSPSGGVTGELFF.

This clone was counted a single time. The chain recombines TRBV7-9 with TRBJ2-7; no firm D call. Germline CDR1 reads SEHNR; CDR2 reads FQNEAQ (reference sequence). Trimming pared 5 bases from V and 2 bases from J, leaving 10 bases between. The CDR3 extends over 13 amino acids. CDR3 in DNA: TGTGCCAGCAGCCCCCTGGCGGCCTACGAGCAGTACTTC. Amino acid sequence: CASSPLAAYEQYF.

The rearrangement links TRBV19 to TRBJ1-1; perhaps TRBD1 as D (6 bases). The V gene's germline CDR1 is LNHDA and CDR2 SQIVND (reference sequence). The CDR3 runs 15 residues. Between the trimmed V and J ends, which lost 3 bases and 2 bases, there was a span of 13 bases. In nucleotides, the CDR3 is TGTGCCAGTAGTATTCACGGGGGGCGCAACACTGAAGCTTTCTTT. It codes for CASSIHGGRNTEAFF.

The chain recombines TRBV10-3 with TRBJ2-6; TRBD1 matches at 10 bases. Looked up from germline, CDR1 is ENHRY and CDR2 is SYGVKD. With 6 bases clipped from V and 4 bases from J, the junction kept 12 bases outside the gene matches. The CDR3 is 18 amino acids. In DNA, the CDR3 is TGTGCCATCAGATCCTCCGGGACAGGGGCTTCCGGGGCCAACGTCCTGACTTTC. Residues: CAIRSSGTGASGANVLTF.

This clone was found once. The chain combines TRBV20-1 with TRBJ1-3; D is unclear. The V end lost 3 bases, the J end lost 0 bases, and 15 bases lay between the germline ends. Germline V gives CDR1 DFQATT, CDR2 SNEGSKA (reference sequence). This CDR3 region has 16 residues. This chain's CDR3 is CSASAQLGYSGNTIYF. In nucleotides, the CDR3 is TGCAGTGCTAGTGCACAGTTGGGCTACTCTGGAAACACCATATATTTT.